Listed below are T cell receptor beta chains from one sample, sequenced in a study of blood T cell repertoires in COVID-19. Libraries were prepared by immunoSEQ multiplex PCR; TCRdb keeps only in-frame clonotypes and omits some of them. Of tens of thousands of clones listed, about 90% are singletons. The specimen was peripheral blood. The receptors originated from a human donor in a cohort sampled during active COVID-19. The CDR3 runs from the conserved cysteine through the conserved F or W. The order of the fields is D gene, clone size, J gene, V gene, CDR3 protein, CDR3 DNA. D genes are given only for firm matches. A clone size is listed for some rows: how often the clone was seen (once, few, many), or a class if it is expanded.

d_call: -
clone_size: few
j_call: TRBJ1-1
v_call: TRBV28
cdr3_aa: CASSLRGTEAFF
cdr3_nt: TGTGCCAGCAGTTTACGGGGAACTGAAGCTTTCTTT

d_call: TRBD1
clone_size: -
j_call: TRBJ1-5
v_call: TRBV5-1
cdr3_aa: CASSPATGVGQPQHF
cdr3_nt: TGCGCCAGCAGCCCAGCGACAGGGGTGGGGCAGCCCCAGCATTTT

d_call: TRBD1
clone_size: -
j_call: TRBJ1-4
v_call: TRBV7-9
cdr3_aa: CASSYYRGNEKLFF
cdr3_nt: TGTGCCAGCAGCTATTACAGGGGTAATGAAAAACTGTTTTTT

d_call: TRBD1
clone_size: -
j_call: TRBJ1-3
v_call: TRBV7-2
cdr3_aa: CASSSGTGGSGNTIYF
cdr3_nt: TGTGCCAGCAGCTCAGGGACAGGGGGCTCTGGAAACACCATATATTTT

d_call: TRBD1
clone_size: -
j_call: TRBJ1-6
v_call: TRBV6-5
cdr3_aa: CASSYPRQGAKSPLHF
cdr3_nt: TGTGCCAGCAGTTACCCAAGACAGGGCGCAAAATCACCCCTCCACTTT

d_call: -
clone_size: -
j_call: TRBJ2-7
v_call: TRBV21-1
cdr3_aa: CASSNDRGPLGEQYF
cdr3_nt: TGTGCCAGCAGCAATGACAGGGGCCCCCTCGGTGAGCAGTACTTC

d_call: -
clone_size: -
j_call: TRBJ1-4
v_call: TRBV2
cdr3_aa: CASSMNRDPPRLF
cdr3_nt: TGTGCCAGCAGTATGAACAGGGACCCACCCCGCTTATTT

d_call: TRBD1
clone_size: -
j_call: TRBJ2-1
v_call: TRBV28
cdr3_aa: CASGLEQGHRNEQFF
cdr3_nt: TGTGCCAGCGGACTTGAACAGGGGCACAGGAATGAGCAGTTCTTC

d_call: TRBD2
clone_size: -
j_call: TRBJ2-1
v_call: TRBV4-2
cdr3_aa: CASSQDPAGGRTEQFF
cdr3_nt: TGTGCCAGCAGCCAAGATCCAGCGGGAGGGAGAACTGAGCAGTTCTTC

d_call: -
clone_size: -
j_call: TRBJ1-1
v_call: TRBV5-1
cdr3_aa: CASSLGGDTEAFF
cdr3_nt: TGCGCCAGCAGCTTAGGGGGTGATACTGAAGCTTTCTTT

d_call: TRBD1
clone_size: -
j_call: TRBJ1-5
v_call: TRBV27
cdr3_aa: CASRPRQGAGQPQHF
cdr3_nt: TGTGCCAGCAGGCCTAGACAGGGTGCGGGTCAGCCCCAGCATTTT

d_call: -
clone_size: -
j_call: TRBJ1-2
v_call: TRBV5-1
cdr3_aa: CASSRGTPNYGYTF
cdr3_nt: TGCGCCAGCAGCCGCGGGACTCCGAACTATGGCTACACCTTC

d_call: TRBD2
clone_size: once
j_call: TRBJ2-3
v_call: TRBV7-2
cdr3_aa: CASSGRAGGGTDTQYF
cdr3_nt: TGTGCCAGCAGTGGAAGGGCGGGGGGCGGCACAGATACGCAGTATTTT

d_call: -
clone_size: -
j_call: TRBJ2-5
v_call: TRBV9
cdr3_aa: CASSVRELKGETQYF
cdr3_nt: TGTGCCAGCAGCGTCCGGGAGTTAAAAGGGGAGACCCAGTACTTC

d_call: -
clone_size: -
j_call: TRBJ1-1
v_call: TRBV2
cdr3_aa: CASSLSGGPEAFF
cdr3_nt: TGTGCCAGCAGCTTATCCGGAGGGCCTGAAGCTTTCTTT

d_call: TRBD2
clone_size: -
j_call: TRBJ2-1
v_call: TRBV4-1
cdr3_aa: CASSQAFGSGGNNEQFF
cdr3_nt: TGCGCCAGCAGCCAAGCATTCGGTAGCGGGGGTAACAATGAGCAGTTCTTC

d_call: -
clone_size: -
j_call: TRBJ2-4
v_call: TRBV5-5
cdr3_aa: CASFHGTQGIQYF
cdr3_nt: TGTGCCAGCTTTCATGGGACTCAGGGCATTCAGTACTTC

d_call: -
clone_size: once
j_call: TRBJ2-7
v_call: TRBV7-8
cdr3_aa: CASSHQRSFDEQYF
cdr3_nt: TGTGCCAGCAGTCATCAACGAAGCTTCGACGAGCAGTACTTC

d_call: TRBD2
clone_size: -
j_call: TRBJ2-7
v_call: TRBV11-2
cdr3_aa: CASSSGTTLGEQYF
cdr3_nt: TGTGCCAGCAGCTCCGGGACTACCCTTGGAGAGCAGTACTTC

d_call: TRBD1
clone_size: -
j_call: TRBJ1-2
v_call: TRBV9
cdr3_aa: CASSALGQNYGYTF
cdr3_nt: TGTGCCAGCAGCGCGCTGGGACAGAACTATGGCTACACCTTC

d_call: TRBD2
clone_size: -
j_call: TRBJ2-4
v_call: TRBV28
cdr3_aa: CASSRRPNRGGNIQYF
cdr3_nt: TGTGCCAGCAGCCGGAGACCCAATCGGGGGGGGAACATTCAGTACTTC

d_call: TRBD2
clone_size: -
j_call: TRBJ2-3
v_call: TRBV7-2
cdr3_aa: CASSLMRGGLAGSTDTQYF
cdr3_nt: TGTGCCAGCAGCTTAATGCGGGGGGGACTAGCGGGATCGACAGATACGCAGTATTTT

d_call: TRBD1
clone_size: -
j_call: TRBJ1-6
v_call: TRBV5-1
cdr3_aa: CASSSTGGSSPLHF
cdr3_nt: TGCGCCAGCAGCTCTACAGGGGGAAGTTCACCCCTCCACTTT

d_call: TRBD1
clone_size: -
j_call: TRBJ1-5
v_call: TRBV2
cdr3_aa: CATTTRQGNQPQHF
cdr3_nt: TGTGCCACCACCACCCGACAGGGTAATCAGCCCCAGCATTTT

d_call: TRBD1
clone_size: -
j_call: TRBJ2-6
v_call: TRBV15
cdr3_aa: CATSPGGAGANVLTF
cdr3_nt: TGTGCCACCAGTCCAGGGGGTGCCGGGGCCAACGTCCTGACTTTC

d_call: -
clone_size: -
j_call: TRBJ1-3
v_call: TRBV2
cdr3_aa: CASSEGQGWVSGNTIYF
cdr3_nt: TGTGCCAGCAGTGAAGGTCAGGGATGGGTCTCTGGAAACACCATATATTTT

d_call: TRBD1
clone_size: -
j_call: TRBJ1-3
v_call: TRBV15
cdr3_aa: CATRRDSSSGNTIYF
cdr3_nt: TGTGCCACCAGAAGGGACAGTTCCTCTGGAAACACCATATATTTT

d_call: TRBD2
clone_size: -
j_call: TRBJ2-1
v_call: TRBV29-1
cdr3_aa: CSVSGRVNNEQFF
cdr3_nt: TGCAGCGTTTCTGGGAGGGTGAACAATGAGCAGTTCTTC

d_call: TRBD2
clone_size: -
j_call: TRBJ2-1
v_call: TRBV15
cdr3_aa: CATSTRPGLAGGEQFF
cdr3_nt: TGTGCCACCAGCACTCGTCCGGGACTAGCGGGAGGAGAGCAGTTCTTC

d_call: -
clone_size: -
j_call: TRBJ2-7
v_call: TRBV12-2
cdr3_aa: CASRLATGTASYEQYF
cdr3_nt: TGTGCAAGTCGCTTAGCGACCGGGACAGCCTCCTACGAGCAGTACTTC